This T cell receptor beta chain was sequenced for a study of OX40 agonist ivuxolimab in advanced cancers. About the research overall: Of the patients, three showed partial responses, one with hepatocellular carcinoma and two with cutaneous melanoma.

The CDR3 is 13 residues long. Germline-derived CDR1 and CDR2 are PRHDT and FYEKMQ (reference sequence). V shed 0 bases and J shed 4 bases, with 6 bases lying between them. Autoimmune disease history or systemic immunosuppression meant exclusion. Notes on this clone: Its specificity is unknown.

The protocol was immunoSEQ multiplex PCR, while the TCRdb copy is restricted to in-frame clones and leaves out a portion. The table lists approximately 31,000 clones, 89% of them singletons, with roughly 28% in the top ten. Study-wide findings and caveats: Which antigen the expanded peripheral T cells recognized is unknown.

This clonotype was sampled from an adult with an advanced solid tumor such as melanoma, head and neck, liver or kidney cancer. V usage is TRBV13 and J usage is TRBJ1-1; D not certain. The sequenced sample was CD4+ or CD8+ T cells sorted from blood, obtained in a trial of the OX40 agonist ivuxolimab. DNA of the CDR3: TGTGCCAGCAGCTTAGGTCAGATCACTGAAGCTTTCTTT. Amino acids: CASSLGQITEAFF.